The entry below describes one TCR beta chain. Its antigen is unknown. The record originates from a study of T-cell memory formation after mild COVID-19. General study findings and limits: Mainly in CM and EM were contracting CD4+ clones; CD8+ were in EMRA. Some clones that responded turned up in pre-infection memory, which suggests that cross-reactive memory joined in. Second-wave clones peaking on day 37 lacked confirmed SARS-CoV-2 specificity.

The 5'RACE method, run with constant-segment primers, produced TCR alpha and TCR beta cDNA libraries (carrying sample barcodes and UMIs). TCRdb itself ran the 5' RACE reads through MiXCR, one entry per CDR3 protein. Among about 410,000 distinct CDR3 sequences listed, less than 25% were seen once. The ends were cut back, 0 bases at V and 3 bases at J, with 11 bases in the middle. The CDR3 sequence is 15 residues long. CDR1 is LGHDT and CDR2 is YNNKEL in the germline V gene (reference sequence). The chain employs TRBV3-1 and TRBJ1-1, with D possibly being TRBD1 (5 bases). The receptor was isolated from an adult woman who had mild COVID-19 (a few samples of this study predate the infection). Cell type and time point are not known. Material for sequencing was PBMCs or a T cell subset sorted from them (not recorded which). The CDR3 is CASSQEDSLHTEAFF. Written as DNA, the CDR3 is TGTGCCAGCAGCCAAGAAGACAGCCTTCACACTGAAGCTTTCTTT.